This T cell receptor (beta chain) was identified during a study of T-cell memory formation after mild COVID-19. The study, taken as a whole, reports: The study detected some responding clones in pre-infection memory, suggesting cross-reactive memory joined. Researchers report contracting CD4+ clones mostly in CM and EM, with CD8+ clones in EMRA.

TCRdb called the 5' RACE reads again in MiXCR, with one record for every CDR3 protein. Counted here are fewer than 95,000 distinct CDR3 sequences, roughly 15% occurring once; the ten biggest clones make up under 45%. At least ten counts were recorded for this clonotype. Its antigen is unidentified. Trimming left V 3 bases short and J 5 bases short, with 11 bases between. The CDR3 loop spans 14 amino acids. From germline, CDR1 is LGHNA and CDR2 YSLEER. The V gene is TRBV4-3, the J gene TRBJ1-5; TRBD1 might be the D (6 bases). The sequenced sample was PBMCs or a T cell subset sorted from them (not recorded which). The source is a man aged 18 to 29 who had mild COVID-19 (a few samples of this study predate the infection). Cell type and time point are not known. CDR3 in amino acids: CASSQKQGYQPQHF. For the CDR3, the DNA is TGCGCCAGCAGCCAGAAACAGGGATATCAGCCCCAGCATTTT.